Each of the 24 T cell receptor beta chains below was sequenced from the same sample in a study of Graves' ophthalmopathy and Graves' hyperthyroidism. TCR beta CDR3 regions were amplified from RNA transcripts. The authors performed first-round RT-PCR with HTBI primers and then a second-round multiplex PCR. One entry per CDR3 protein results from TCRdb running MiXCR on the multiplex PCR reads. The data show a few hundred thousand distinct CDR3 sequences, with under 45% seen just once and about 4% held by the top ten. The sequencing sample was made of peripheral blood or thyroid tissue (not recorded which). All receptors come from an adult man with Graves' hyperthyroidism.

This clonotype has only one observation. This chain connects TRBV7-9 to TRBJ1-5, with 10 nucleotides matching TRBD1. Trimming at V came to 5 bases and at J to 7 bases, leaving 14 bases not matched to a gene. CDR3 length: 17 amino acids. Germline CDR1 and CDR2: SEHNR and FQNEAQ (reference sequence). The DNA of the CDR3 is TGTGCCAGCAGCCAGGCCCCGGGACAGGGGTCACGGCAGCCCCAGCATTTT. This codes for CASSQAPGQGSRQPQHF.

The rearrangement uses TRBV12-5 and TRBJ1-5, with 9 bases identical to TRBD1. Trimming at V came to 6 bases and at J to 6 bases, leaving 6 bases not matched to a gene. The CDR3 is 14 amino acids. Germline loops: CDR1 LGHNT, CDR2 FRNRAP. The CDR3 loop reads CASGMMDRGQPQHF. The CDR3 DNA reads as TGTGCTAGTGGGATGATGGACAGGGGTCAGCCCCAGCATTTT. Supplemented by reference TRBV12-5 and TRBJ1-5, the full variable domain reads DARVTQTPRHKVTEMGQEVTMRCQPILGHNTVFWYRQTMMQGLELLAYFRNRAPLDDSGMPKDRFSAEMPDATLATLKIQPSEPRDSAVYFCASGMMDRGQPQHFGDGTRLSIL.

There are many counts of this clonotype. The chain links TRBV5-8 to TRBJ1-5, with D possibly TRBD1 on 6 matching bases. V lost 2 bases, J lost 2 bases, and 11 bases lay in between. In germline, CDR1 is SGHTS, CDR2 YDEGEE. This CDR3 region has 15 residues. The CDR3 is CASSFTGFGNQPQHF. The CDR3 coding sequence is TGTGCCAGCAGCTTCACAGGGTTTGGCAATCAGCCCCAGCATTTT.

This clonotype appeared many times. This chain joins TRBV11-2 and TRBJ1-2; 7 bases agree with TRBD1. Trimming cost V 5 bases and J 6 bases; bases outside gene matches: 6. The germline V gene encodes CDR1 SGHAT and CDR2 FQNNGV. The CDR3 has 13 amino acids. CDR3 DNA sequence: TGTGCCAGCAGCCCGACAGGGTCCCATGGCTACACCTTC. This sequence encodes CASSPTGSHGYTF.

Note on this clonotype: A read error may produce the germline difference seen at one junction end. The CDR3 reads CASSVDGDSGNTIYF. The DNA for the CDR3 is TGTGCCAGCAGCGTAGACGGGGACTCTGGAAACACCATATATTTT. This chain connects TRBV11-2 to TRBJ1-3; D not resolved. Germline CDR1 and CDR2: SGHAT and FQNNGV. The CDR3 totals 15 residues.

The genes are TRBV18 and TRBJ1-1; maybe TRBD1 (6 bases). Germline V CDR1 and CDR2: KGHSH, LQKENI. The CDR3 length is 16 residues. Trimming took 0 bases from V and 1 from J, leaving 12 bases between them. The CDR3 spells CASSPPGGRRNTEAFF. The CDR3 coding sequence is TGTGCCAGCTCACCACCGGGGGGCAGAAGGAACACTGAAGCTTTCTTT.

At least ten counts were recorded for this clonotype. This chain connects TRBV5-1 to TRBJ2-7, with D maybe TRBD2 (6 bases). The CDR3 loop spans 13 amino acids. V was pared by 4 bases and J by 0 bases, with 8 bases between. The germline CDR1 and CDR2 sequences are SGHRS and YFSETQ. CDR3 protein: CASSGTPSYEQYF. The CDR3 DNA reads as TGCGCCAGCAGCGGGACTCCCTCCTACGAGCAGTACTTC.

This clonotype has a count of ten or more. The rearrangement links TRBV7-6 to TRBJ1-6, with unresolved D. V lost 5 bases and J 6 bases, leaving 14 bases between the germline ends. Germline CDR1 SGHVS, CDR2 FNYEAQ. The CDR3 totals 15 residues. This CDR3 reads CASSPVGRSNSPLHF. The CDR3 region has the DNA TGTGCCAGCAGCCCCGTGGGCAGGAGTAATTCACCCCTCCACTTT.

This rearrangement joins TRBV13 to TRBJ2-7; 8 bases align to TRBD1. Germline V gene data show CDR1 as PRHDT and CDR2 as FYEKMQ (reference sequence). The CDR3 runs 14 residues. V was pared by 6 bases and J by 0 bases, with 4 bases of the junction left unmatched. In DNA form, the CDR3 reads TGTGCCAGCAGTCCGGACAGGGACTCCTACGAGCAGTACTTC. It codes for CASSPDRDSYEQYF.

The gene calls are TRBV6-4 and TRBJ2-2; the match to TRBD1 covers 10 bases. Trimming cost V 6 bases and J 5 bases; bases outside gene matches: 6. CDR1 and CDR2 from the germline V gene are MRHNA and SNTAGT. There are 15 residues in the CDR3. The CDR3 loop reads CASSGGQGGTGELFF. The CDR3 coding sequence is TGTGCCAGCAGCGGAGGACAGGGGGGAACCGGGGAGCTGTTTTTT.

This clonotype has a handful of counts. The chain is built from TRBV28 and TRBJ1-6, with a tentative D call TRBD1 (5 bases). From germline, CDR1 is MDHEN and CDR2 SYDVKM. This CDR3 is built from 14 residues. The V gene lost 5 bases and the J gene lost 10 bases, with 15 bases spanning the gap. CDR3 nucleotides: TGTGCCAGCAGTCAATCCGGGGGTCAATCACCCCTCCACTTT. This codes for CASSQSGGQSPLHF. Full variable domain (outside the CDR3, taken from reference TRBV28 and TRBJ1-6): DVKVTQSSRYLVKRTGEKVFLECVQDMDHENMFWYRQDPGLGLRLIYFSYDVKMKEKGDIPEGYSVSREKKERFSLILESASTNQTSMYLCASSQSGGQSPLHFGNGTRLTVT.

At least ten counts were recorded for this clonotype. The CDR3 reads CASSLNRRNTEAFF. CDR3 sequence (DNA): TGTGCCAGCAGTTTAAACAGGCGGAACACTGAAGCTTTCTTT. The J gene is TRBJ1-1, the V gene TRBV12-3 or TRBV12-4, with D perhaps TRBD1 (5 bases). The ends were cut back, 2 bases at V and 1 base at J, with 8 bases in the middle. This CDR3 is 14 amino acids long.

V and J are TRBV7-8 and TRBJ2-5, with 10 positions matching TRBD2. Germline V lookup: CDR1 SGHVS, CDR2 FQNEAQ. This CDR3 comprises 16 residues. Trimming cost V 5 bases and J 4 bases; bases outside gene matches: 10. The CDR3 nucleotides are TGTGCCAGCAGCCCGCCTGAAGTAGCGGGGGGAGAGACCCAGTACTTC. It codes for CASSPPEVAGGETQYF. Using reference TRBV7-8 and TRBJ2-5 for the parts outside the CDR3, the full variable domain is GAGVSQSPRYKVAKRGQDVALRCDPISGHVSLFWYQQALGQGPEFLTYFQNEAQLDKSGLPSDRFFAERPEGSVSTLKIQRTQQEDSAVYLCASSPPEVAGGETQYFGPGTRLLVL.

This clonotype occurred a few times. The chain recombines TRBV30 with TRBJ2-2; D call uncertain. The CDR3 has 15 amino acids. CDR1 is GTSNPN, CDR2 SVGIG, per germline (reference sequence). The V and J ends lost 2 bases and 0 bases respectively, with 10 bases between them. The CDR3 region is CAWSTGLTNTGELFF. DNA for the CDR3: TGTGCCTGGAGTACTGGGCTGACGAACACCGGGGAGCTGTTTTTT.

This sequence joins TRBV29-1 and TRBJ2-1, with D perhaps matching TRBD2 (7 bases). The CDR3 extends over 15 amino acids. With 8 bases removed from V and 4 bases from J, the gap between germline ends came to 21 bases. Per germline, CDR1 SQVTM and CDR2 ANQGSEA. CDR3: CSSAGGRGPYNEQFF. In DNA form, the CDR3 reads TGCAGCTCCGCCGGGGGGCGCGGCCCGTACAATGAGCAGTTCTTC.

This clonotype was seen repeatedly, ten times or more. The V and J genes are TRBV12-3 or TRBV12-4 and TRBJ1-2; no definite D call. The ends were cut back, 3 bases at V and 8 bases at J, with 7 bases in the middle. This CDR3 is built from 11 residues. The DNA of the CDR3 is TGTGCCAGCAGTTTTCTAGGCGGCTACACCTTC. Encoded protein: CASSFLGGYTF.

Ten or more counts support this clonotype. The V call is TRBV7-2, the J call TRBJ1-1, with a weak D call TRBD1 (6 bases). Germline assignment: CDR1 SGHTA and CDR2 FQGNSA. This CDR3 has 13 residues. With 4 bases removed from V and 10 bases from J, the gap between germline ends came to 16 bases. CDR3 sequence (DNA): TGTGCCAGCAGCTACAGTTACAGGGCGGGAGCTTTCTTT. It translates to CASSYSYRAGAFF.

This clonotype was recorded many times. This chain connects TRBV7-9 to TRBJ1-1; a possible D gene is TRBD1 (5 bases). This CDR3 region has 14 residues. CDR1 is SEHNR and CDR2 is FQNEAQ in the germline V gene (reference sequence). Trimming pared 5 bases from V and 4 bases from J, leaving 14 bases between. CDR3 protein: CASSPTVTGTEAFF. CDR3 bases: TGTGCCAGCAGCCCGACAGTTACGGGCACTGAAGCTTTCTTT.

As DNA, the CDR3 is TGCAGCGTTGGTGTAAGGGGACGGTGGAACACCATATATTTT. It is translated as CSVGVRGRWNTIYF. This chain joins TRBV29-1 and TRBJ1-3; possible D gene TRBD1, 5 bases. CDR1 is SQVTM and CDR2 is ANQGSEA in the germline V gene. The CDR3 totals 14 residues. Trimming shortened V by 4 bases and J by 7 bases, and 17 bases separated the two germline ends.

This clonotype was detected ten times or more. This chain joins TRBV4-2 and TRBJ1-1; maybe TRBD1 (5 bases). Germline assignment: CDR1 LGHNA and CDR2 YNFKEQ. The V end lost 0 bases, the J end lost 1 base, and 9 bases lay between the germline ends. This CDR3 spans 15 amino acids. The CDR3 DNA reads TGTGCCAGCAGCCAAGATCAGGGTAAGAACACTGAAGCTTTCTTT. It yields the protein CASSQDQGKNTEAFF.

This clonotype showed up many times. V gene TRBV4-1 combines with J gene TRBJ1-2; D is perhaps TRBD1 (5 bases). This CDR3 spans 15 amino acids. V lost 1 base, J lost 4 bases, and 13 bases lay in between. Germline V gene sequence: CDR1 MGHRA, CDR2 YSYEKL. CDR3 in DNA: TGCGCCAGCAGCCAAGGGAAGGGACCGAGCTATGGCTACACCTTC. This encodes CASSQGKGPSYGYTF.

The chain links TRBV29-1 to TRBJ1-2; 7 bases agree with TRBD1. This CDR3 region has 13 residues. CDR1 SQVTM and CDR2 ANQGSEA come from the germline V gene. V shed 8 bases, J shed 4 bases, and the junction held 10 bases outside the gene matches. The CDR3 DNA follows: TGCAGCTTGGATCGAACAGGGGCCTATGGCTACACCTTC. Amino acid sequence: CSLDRTGAYGYTF. The full variable domain, in which reference TRBV29-1 and TRBJ1-2 provide the parts outside the CDR3, is SAVISQKPSRDICQRGTSLTIQCQVDSQVTMMFWYRQQPGQSLTLIATANQGSEATYESGFVIDKFPISRPNLTFSTLTVSNMSPEDSSIYLCSLDRTGAYGYTFGSGTRLTVV.

This clonotype was observed many times. The chain combines TRBV12-3 or TRBV12-4 with TRBJ1-2, with 9 bases that match TRBD1. V lost 1 base to trimming and J lost 2 bases; unmatched junction nucleotides: 2. This CDR3 has 15 residues. The CDR3 protein is CASSLVQGANYGYTF. DNA for the CDR3: TGTGCCAGCAGTTTAGTACAGGGGGCAAACTATGGCTACACCTTC.

This chain joins TRBV7-2 and TRBJ1-1; 11 bases fit TRBD1. Germline CDR1 and CDR2: SGHTA and FQGNSA. CDR3 length equals 17 residues. J gave up 11 bases and V 3 bases, and 17 bases lay outside the gene matches. CDR3 sequence reads: CASSFRDRGDREKRAFF. Written as DNA, the CDR3 is TGTGCCAGCAGCTTCCGGGACAGGGGGGACAGGGAAAAACGGGCTTTCTTT.